This T cell receptor (beta chain) was sequenced for a study of shared clonotypes between healthy human individuals. Whole-study findings and limits: Against clonotypes common to all four donors, non-shared ones had lower generation probabilities.

In replicate PCRs of sorted subsets, 150 to 200 ng DNA, approximately 32,000 T cell genomes, was used. Assay: immunoSEQ multiplex PCR; the TCRdb copy retains only in-frame clones and omits some. Counted here are approximately 1.4 million clones, 98% occurring once; the ten biggest clones make up approximately 0.45%. Comment on this clone: The target antigen is unknown.

Germline V lookup: CDR1 SGDLS, CDR2 YYNGEE. The CDR3 has 15 amino acids. V shed 4 bases and J shed 4 bases, with 15 bases lying between them. The TCR comes from a man aged 25-45 years in good health. Sequences were obtained from naive CD4+ T cells sorted from blood. Subset in this sample: CD45RA+ positively selected. The chain has TRBV9 and TRBJ2-1; D possibly uses TRBD1 or TRBD2 (5 bases each). The CDR3 sequence is CASSPRDGTYNEQFF. CDR3 nucleotides: TGTGCCAGCAGCCCCCGGGACGGAACATACAATGAGCAGTTCTTC.